The 2 T cell receptor beta chains reported below all come from one sample, sequenced in a study of neurological immune-mediated disorders. TCRdb itself ran the 5' RACE reads through MiXCR, one entry per CDR3 protein. The repertoire includes fewer than 65,000 distinct CDR3 sequences, less than 5% of them detected once, and 2.5% to 3.5% sits in the top ten. The source material was PBMCs. These receptors all stem from a man over 45 with multiple sclerosis.

This clonotype has a handful of counts. This chain links TRBV3-1 with TRBJ2-1; TRBD1 is a possible D gene (6 bases). Looked up from germline, CDR1 is LGHDT and CDR2 is YNNKEL (reference sequence). The CDR3 has 15 amino acids. The ends were cut back, 5 bases at V and 2 bases at J, with 13 bases in the middle. CDR3 in amino acids: CASSSRTVTYNEQFF. CDR3 DNA sequence: TGTGCCAGCAGCTCCCGGACAGTAACCTACAATGAGCAGTTCTTC.

This clonotype was seen many times. The chain joins TRBV27 to TRBJ1-5, with 8 positions matching TRBD1. Germline CDR1 MNHEY, CDR2 SMNVEV (reference sequence). There are 14 residues in the CDR3. V dropped 5 bases and J dropped 7; count of bases not matched to a gene: 7. CDR3 amino acids: CASSTKTGAQPQHF. The DNA of the CDR3 is TGTGCCAGCAGTACTAAGACAGGGGCACAGCCCCAGCATTTT.